These 29 T cell receptor beta chains were all obtained from the same sample, sequenced in a study of cytomegalovirus exposure and HLA in healthy donors. The PCR ran on 60 Vbeta and 13 Jbeta primers. Here immunoSEQ multiplex PCR was the method, and the copy in TCRdb shows in-frame clones only, minus some. In the table there are about 99,000 clones, about 79% of which are singletons. Sequencing was done on a sample of PBMCs. The receptor source for this set is a male donor in good health and CMV-seropositive.

This chain links TRBV7-2 with TRBJ1-2; D remains unclear. The V and J ends lost 2 bases and 8 bases respectively, with 12 bases between them. Germline V gives CDR1 SGHTA, CDR2 FQGNSA. CDR3 length: 13 amino acids. The CDR3 nucleotides are TGTGCCAGCAGCTTAAATTGGGGAGGAGGCTACACCTTC. Translated: CASSLNWGGGYTF.

In this sample, this clone turned up a few times. This sequence joins TRBV19 and TRBJ1-5; D unclear. From germline, CDR1 is LNHDA and CDR2 SQIVND (reference sequence). The CDR3 runs to 14 residues. Trimming stripped 3 bases from V and 0 bases from J, with 6 bases between. CDR3 DNA: TGTGCCAGTAGTATCGGGGTTAGCAATCAGCCCCAGCATTTT. It is translated as CASSIGVSNQPQHF.

This chain joins TRBV4-1 and TRBJ1-5, with D uncertain. The CDR3 covers 16 residues. Germline values: CDR1 MGHRA, CDR2 YSYEKL. Trimming took 0 bases from V and 4 from J, leaving 13 bases between them. The CDR3 DNA follows: TGCGCCAGCAGCCAAGATAACTATTTGGGTAATCAGCCCCAGCATTTT. Protein sequence: CASSQDNYLGNQPQHF.

The V and J genes are TRBV5-4 and TRBJ2-5; the D is unclear. Trimming shortened V by 4 bases and J by 0 bases, and 4 bases separated the two germline ends. Looked up from germline, CDR1 is SGHNT and CDR2 is YYREEE (reference sequence). The CDR3 sequence is 12 residues long. The CDR3 reads CASSPYQETQYF. Written as DNA, the CDR3 is TGTGCCAGCAGCCCCTACCAAGAGACCCAGTACTTC.

V and J are TRBV6-6 and TRBJ2-1; TRBD2 matches at 9 bases. The CDR3 has 16 residues. Germline V gene data show CDR1 as MNHNY and CDR2 as SVGAGI (reference sequence). The junction had 4 bases not matched to a gene; V was cut back by 4 bases and J by 0 bases. CDR3 nucleotides: TGTGCCAGCAGTTCCAGACTAGCGGCCTCCTACAATGAGCAGTTCTTC. This encodes CASSSRLAASYNEQFF.

The genes are TRBV5-1 and TRBJ2-1; 11 bases fit TRBD1. The V and J ends lost 3 bases and 6 bases, in that order; junction bases with no gene match: 2. The CDR3 covers 14 residues. Germline CDR1 and CDR2: SGHRS and YFSETQ. The CDR3 region has the DNA TGCGCCAGCAGCTATGGGACAGGGGGCAATGAGCAGTTCTTC. Translated, it gives CASSYGTGGNEQFF.

The rearrangement uses TRBV5-1 and TRBJ1-2; 7 positions match TRBD1. The junction had 6 bases not matched to a gene; V was cut back by 4 bases and J by 0 bases. Germline V gives CDR1 SGHRS, CDR2 YFSETQ. This CDR3 comprises 15 residues. In DNA, the CDR3 is TGCGCCAGCAGCGGCTTAGGGGGCGCTAACTATGGCTACACCTTC. Translating it yields CASSGLGGANYGYTF.

V usage is TRBV5-8 and J usage is TRBJ2-3; TRBD1 matches at 8 bases. J was trimmed by 1 base and V by 4 bases; bases with no gene match: 5. This CDR3 is built from 15 residues. The germline gives CDR1 SGHTS, CDR2 YDEGEE. CDR3 protein: CASSQQGVGTDTQYF. CDR3 coding DNA: TGTGCCAGCAGCCAACAGGGGGTCGGCACAGATACGCAGTATTTT.

The chain is built from TRBV5-4 and TRBJ2-2, with D hard to call. V was pared by 4 bases and J by 6 bases, with 7 bases between. Per germline, CDR1 SGHNT and CDR2 YYREEE (reference sequence). The CDR3 loop spans 12 amino acids. The CDR3, as DNA: TGTGCCAGCAGCCCGTCGGCCGGGGAGCTGTTTTTT. This encodes CASSPSAGELFF.

This clone has just one count. The chain employs TRBV7-9 and TRBJ2-3; D is possibly TRBD2 (5 bases). Trimming stripped 5 bases from V and 4 bases from J, with 13 bases between. This CDR3 has 14 amino acids. Germline V lookup: CDR1 SEHNR, CDR2 FQNEAQ (reference sequence). The CDR3 nucleotides read TGTGCCAGCAGCCTTAGAGGGTTGGCAGATACGCAGTATTTT. Amino acid sequence: CASSLRGLADTQYF.

A note on this clone: The junction departs from germline at one end; a sequencing error may be responsible. In the same sample, other DNA sequences code for this CDR3. The rearrangement joins TRBV4-1 to TRBJ1-2; 7 bases align to TRBD1. Per germline, CDR1 MGHRA and CDR2 YSYEKL. CDR3 length equals 15 residues. The CDR3 loop is CASSSRDRDNYGYTF. In DNA, the CDR3 is TGCGCCAGCAGCTCCCGAGACAGGGATAACTACGGCTACACCTTC.

Points on this clone: Compared with germline, one end of the junction differs, possibly owing to a read error. This chain uses TRBV6-5 with TRBJ1-1; 9 bases line up with TRBD1. The CDR3 contains 14 residues. CDR1 and CDR2 from the germline V gene are MNHEY and SVGAGI. CDR3 nucleotides: TGTGCCAGCAGTTACAGGGACAGGGCCCCGCCCTGGGTCTTT. Translated: CASSYRDRAPPWVF.

In this sample, this clone turned up once. The chain links TRBV27 to TRBJ2-7; D may be TRBD1 (6 bases). The CDR3 is 15 amino acids. V lost 3 bases and J lost 10, with 22 bases in between. Germline V CDR1 and CDR2: MNHEY, SMNVEV (reference sequence). The CDR3 here is CASSFSVAGDTPQYF. The CDR3 nucleotides read TGTGCCAGCAGTTTCAGTGTGGCAGGGGACACCCCCCAGTACTTC.

This clone was seen only a few times. This chain connects TRBV5-6 to TRBJ1-6, with D perhaps TRBD1 (6 bases). This CDR3 contains 12 residues. Trimming pared 5 bases from V and 9 bases from J, leaving 9 bases between. Germline CDR1 reads SGHDT; CDR2 reads YYEEEE. This chain's CDR3 is CASRRGGSPLHF. The CDR3 region has the DNA TGTGCCAGCAGGCGAGGGGGTTCACCCCTCCACTTT.

The chain couples TRBV7-8 to TRBJ2-1; the D gene is possibly TRBD2 (7 bases). The CDR3 is 15 residues long. Germline lookup yields CDR1 SGHVS and CDR2 FQNEAQ. Between the trimmed V and J ends, which lost 5 bases and 6 bases, there was a span of 17 bases. The CDR3 loop reads CASSLGGQWINEQFF. The DNA of the CDR3 is TGTGCCAGCAGCCTGGGGGGGCAGTGGATCAATGAGCAGTTCTTC.

The chain combines TRBV4-3 with TRBJ1-1; possibly TRBD1 for D (6 bases). Germline V CDR1 and CDR2: LGHNA, YSLEER. V was trimmed by 4 bases and J by 0 bases, leaving 12 bases between them. The CDR3 sequence is 15 residues long. The CDR3 is CASSLKDRMNTEAFF. As DNA, the CDR3 is TGCGCCAGCAGCCTAAAGGACAGAATGAACACTGAAGCTTTCTTT.

V is TRBV4-2 and J is TRBJ2-3; 7 bases are shared with TRBD1. V gave up 4 bases and J gave up 1 base; unmatched junction bases: 5. This CDR3 has 15 amino acids. CDR1 and CDR2 (germline): LGHNA, YNFKEQ. The CDR3 DNA sequence: TGTGCCAGCAGCCTGGCCGGGACAGGCACAGATACGCAGTATTTT. Its protein is CASSLAGTGTDTQYF.

The chain carries TRBV11-2 and TRBJ2-7; D unresolved. Germline assignment: CDR1 SGHAT and CDR2 FQNNGV. V was clipped by 1 base and J by 0 bases, with 10 bases between them. This CDR3 is 15 amino acids long. The CDR3 loop reads CASSLAVGISYEQYF. CDR3 in DNA: TGTGCCAGCAGCTTAGCGGTGGGCATCTCCTACGAGCAGTACTTC.

This sequence joins TRBV5-4 and TRBJ1-1; possibly TRBD1 for D (6 bases). Per germline, CDR1 SGHNT and CDR2 YYREEE (reference sequence). The CDR3 runs to 15 residues. V lost 0 bases and J lost 8, with 17 bases in between. The CDR3 loop reads CASSLGGGRTSEAFF. CDR3 DNA sequence: TGTGCCAGCAGCTTGGGAGGGGGACGGACCAGCGAAGCTTTCTTT.

The rearrangement joins TRBV30 to TRBJ2-3; TRBD2 matches 8 bases. Trimming cost V 5 bases and J 6 bases; bases outside gene matches: 4. CDR1 is GTSNPN, CDR2 SVGIG, per germline (reference sequence). This CDR3 has 12 amino acids. DNA of the CDR3: TGTGCCTGGTTGCGGGGGGCTGATACGCAGTATTTT. This translates into CAWLRGADTQYF.

V is TRBV6-1 and J is TRBJ1-5, with D unclear. V lost 1 base to trimming and J lost 0 bases, with 10 bases between them. From germline, CDR1 is MNHNS and CDR2 SASEGT. The CDR3 is 16 amino acids. The CDR3 loop reads CASSEVMGYSNQPQHF. DNA of the CDR3: TGTGCCAGCAGTGAAGTTATGGGCTATAGCAATCAGCCCCAGCATTTT.

This clone was picked up one time. The gene calls are TRBV13 and TRBJ1-2, with D perhaps matching TRBD1 (6 bases). The CDR3 covers 14 residues. The V gene's germline CDR1 is PRHDT and CDR2 FYEKMQ (reference sequence). The germline V and J ends were trimmed by 4 bases and 4 bases, with 13 bases remaining between them. The CDR3 bases are TGTGCCAGCAGCTCACAGGGCTTGGGCTATGGCTACACCTTC. This codes for CASSSQGLGYGYTF.

The chain has TRBV7-2 and TRBJ2-7; 8 bases align to TRBD2. There are 14 residues in the CDR3. V dropped 5 bases and J dropped 1; count of bases not matched to a gene: 4. Germline lookup yields CDR1 SGHTA and CDR2 FQGNSA. The CDR3 loop reads CASSVSGTSYEQYF. CDR3 DNA: TGTGCCAGCAGCGTTAGCGGGACTTCCTACGAGCAGTACTTC.

This sequence joins TRBV19 and TRBJ1-3; D is possibly TRBD1 (6 bases). This CDR3 comprises 14 residues. The germline gives CDR1 LNHDA, CDR2 SQIVND (reference sequence). V gave up 3 bases and J gave up 0 bases, with 6 bases separating them. Here the CDR3 DNA reads TGTGCCAGTAGTATGGGGGCCTCTGGAAACACCATATATTTT. Its translation: CASSMGASGNTIYF.

This chain connects TRBV18 to TRBJ1-4, with 9 nucleotides matching TRBD1. Germline assignment: CDR1 KGHSH and CDR2 LQKENI. The ends lost 2 bases at V and 3 bases at J; junction bases unmatched: 4. The CDR3 is 16 amino acids. CDR3 bases: TGTGCCAGCTCACCAATACAGGGGGCAGCTAATGAAAAACTGTTTTTT. Translated, it gives CASSPIQGAANEKLFF.

The chain carries TRBV11-2 and TRBJ2-3; a possible D gene is TRBD2 (5 bases). V was pared by 4 bases and J by 4 bases, with 15 bases between. The CDR3 totals 15 residues. Germline V CDR1 and CDR2: SGHAT, FQNNGV. CDR3 region: CASSSPLDFPDTQYF. DNA for the CDR3: TGTGCCAGCAGCTCGCCACTAGACTTCCCAGATACGCAGTATTTT.

The chain couples TRBV11-2 to TRBJ1-3; a possible D gene is TRBD1 (5 bases). The CDR3 totals 14 residues. Germline V CDR1 and CDR2: SGHAT, FQNNGV. Trimming stripped 2 bases from V and 7 bases from J, with 12 bases between. The CDR3 loop reads CASSLWQGGNTIYF. CDR3 in DNA: TGTGCCAGCAGCTTATGGCAGGGAGGGAACACCATATATTTT.

This chain joins TRBV7-8 and TRBJ1-3, with 7 bases identical to TRBD1. CDR3 length equals 16 residues. Germline V CDR1 and CDR2: SGHVS, FQNEAQ. V dropped 5 bases and J dropped 0; count of bases not matched to a gene: 7. The chain's CDR3 is CASSNLRGASGNTIYF. Here the CDR3 DNA reads TGTGCCAGCAGCAACCTCAGGGGGGCCTCTGGAAACACCATATATTTT.

The chain links TRBV30 to TRBJ2-6; TRBD2 is a possible D gene (5 bases). Trimming cost V 2 bases and J 0 bases, with 8 bases left between them. The germline gives CDR1 GTSNPN, CDR2 SVGIG (reference sequence). The CDR3 has 15 residues. For the CDR3, the DNA is TGTGCCTGGAGTCTGGGGAGCTCTGGGGCCAACGTCCTGACTTTC. This gives the protein CAWSLGSSGANVLTF.